Below are 30 T cell receptor beta chains sequenced from a single sample in a study of T cells in Graves' hyperthyroidism and ophthalmopathy. Amplification yielded TCR beta CDR3 regions, with RNA transcripts as the source. The TCR CDR3 first-round RT-PCR relied on the HTBI primer set. TCRdb redid the calling of the multiplex PCR reads with MiXCR, one entry per CDR3 protein. Of almost 250,000 distinct CDR3 sequences listed, approximately 25% were seen once; the top ten hold approximately 35%. The sequenced sample consisted of blood. These receptor sequences come from a woman in her thirties or forties with Graves' ophthalmopathy.

This chain joins TRBV6-1 and TRBJ1-2; D unresolved. This CDR3 is 13 amino acids long. Germline values: CDR1 MNHNS, CDR2 SASEGT. The V end lost 3 bases, the J end lost 1 base, and 6 bases lay between the germline ends. CDR3 loop: CASSDHINYGYTF. The DNA of the CDR3 is TGTGCCAGCAGTGATCACATTAACTATGGCTACACCTTC.

There are many counts of this clonotype. The chain joins TRBV6-1 to TRBJ1-1, with 9 nucleotides matching TRBD1. The CDR3 contains 18 residues. With V trimmed by 4 bases and J by 4 bases, 16 bases remained unmatched. Germline V gene sequence: CDR1 MNHNS, CDR2 SASEGT. CDR3: CASSGGGSATGGATEAFF. The CDR3 DNA is TGTGCCAGCAGTGGGGGGGGGAGCGCTACAGGGGGCGCCACTGAAGCTTTCTTT.

This clonotype was recorded many times. The chain is built from TRBV5-1 and TRBJ1-2; D call uncertain. CDR1 is SGHRS, CDR2 YFSETQ, per germline. V was cut by 0 bases and J by 6 bases, with 9 bases left in between. CDR3 length: 13 amino acids. DNA for the CDR3: TGCGCCAGCAGCTTGGACAGCTATAATGGCTACACCTTC. The encoded protein is CASSLDSYNGYTF. The variable domain in full, completed from reference TRBV5-1 and TRBJ1-2, reads KAGVTQTPRYLIKTRGQQVTLSCSPISGHRSVSWYQQTPGQGLQFLFEYFSETQRNKGNFPGRFSGRQFSNSRSEMNVSTLELGDSALYLCASSLDSYNGYTFGSGTRLTVV.

The sample holds many counts of this clonotype. The chain has TRBV24-1 and TRBJ2-5; 7 nucleotides align to TRBD2. CDR1 is KGHDR, CDR2 SFDVKD, per germline. The CDR3 extends over 18 amino acids. V shed 3 bases, J shed 2 bases, and the junction held 14 bases outside the gene matches. As DNA, the CDR3 is TGTGCCACCAGTGATCCCGTTGGGCGGGGAGGGAGTCAAGAGACCCAGTACTTC. Its translation is CATSDPVGRGGSQETQYF.

In this sample, this clonotype turned up many times. V and J are TRBV20-1 and TRBJ1-2; D call uncertain. The germline V gene encodes CDR1 DFQATT and CDR2 SNEGSKA (reference sequence). There are 11 residues in the CDR3. V lost 2 bases, J lost 8 bases, and 9 bases lay in between. CDR3 sequence reads: CSARTSGGYTF. For the CDR3, the DNA is TGCAGTGCTAGAACAAGTGGAGGCTACACCTTC.

Many counts were recorded for this clonotype. This chain joins TRBV28 and TRBJ2-7; TRBD1 might be the D (5 bases). Trimming removed 6 bases at V and 1 base at J, with 10 bases between. CDR1 and CDR2 (germline): MDHEN, SYDVKM. There are 13 residues in the CDR3. The CDR3 loop reads CASRRQTSYEQYF. CDR3 DNA sequence: TGTGCCAGCAGACGACAGACATCCTACGAGCAGTACTTC.

In this sample, this clonotype turned up many times. J is TRBJ1-2 and V is TRBV29-1; D perhaps matches TRBD1 (6 bases). CDR3 length: 12 residues. V was clipped by 5 bases and J by 7 bases, with 14 bases between them. Looked up from germline, CDR1 is SQVTM and CDR2 is ANQGSEA. CDR3 in DNA: TGCAGCGTTAAACGGACAGACTGTGGCTACACCTTC. It is translated as CSVKRTDCGYTF.

This clonotype was counted many times. Relative to the germline gene, one junction end is altered; a read error may explain this. The rearrangement joins TRBV7-3 to TRBJ2-2, with TRBD1 matching 12 bases. This CDR3 is 16 amino acids long. Per the germline V gene, CDR1 is SGHTA and CDR2 is FQGTGA. The CDR3 bases are TGTGCCAGCAGCTTAGGGACAGGGGGCAACATCGGGGAGCTGTTTTTT. It specifies CASSLGTGGNIGELFF.

This clonotype was observed a handful of times. The rearrangement joins TRBV20-1 to TRBJ2-5; 10 positions match TRBD2. This CDR3 has 16 amino acids. V gave up 1 base and J gave up 7 bases; unmatched junction bases: 12. The germline V gene encodes CDR1 DFQATT and CDR2 SNEGSKA (reference sequence). The CDR3 bases are TGCAGTGCTAGAGGGGAACTAGCGGGAACTACCGGGACCCAGTACTTC. Translation: CSARGELAGTTGTQYF.

This clonotype occurred many times. The chain carries TRBV6-1 and TRBJ1-5; no reliable D call. Germline values: CDR1 MNHNS, CDR2 SASEGT. The CDR3 is 15 amino acids. V lost 0 bases and J 4 bases, leaving 10 bases between the germline ends. The CDR3 DNA reads as TGTGCCAGCAGTGAAGCGCTTTACGGGAATCAGCCCCAGCATTTT. It translates to CASSEALYGNQPQHF.

On this clonotype: It may be a read error: a sequence one base away is much more abundant. The rearrangement links TRBV7-2 to TRBJ1-3; no firm D call. This CDR3 is built from 13 residues. Trimming shortened V by 1 base and J by 3 bases, and 4 bases separated the two germline ends. CDR1 and CDR2 from the germline V gene are SGHTA and FQGNSA. The CDR3 DNA sequence: TGTGCCAGCAGCTTAGGGGTTGGAAACACCATATATTTT. Translation gives CASSLGVGNTIYF.

The gene calls are TRBV6-1 and TRBJ1-3; no firm D call. In germline, CDR1 is MNHNS, CDR2 SASEGT. The length of the CDR3 is 12 residues. The CDR3 nucleotides are TGTGGGACCATATCTACGGGAAACACCATATATTTT. Protein sequence: CGTISTGNTIYF.

This clonotype was observed at least ten times. The rearrangement uses TRBV5-1 and TRBJ1-2; no reliable D call. The CDR3 has 14 residues. Trimming took off 2 bases at V and 3 bases at J, with 11 bases between the two ends. Per germline, CDR1 SGHRS and CDR2 YFSETQ. CDR3 DNA sequence: TGCGCCAGCAGCTTTTATGGGGTTGACTATGGCTACACCTTC. The encoded protein is CASSFYGVDYGYTF.

This clonotype was recorded many times. The CDR3 DNA is TGTGCCAGCAGTAGAACCGGGACAGGGGGGACCGGGGAGCTGTTTTTT. Translated: CASSRTGTGGTGELFF. V is TRBV6-1 and J is TRBJ2-2; 11 nucleotides line up with TRBD1. This CDR3 region has 16 residues. Germline values: CDR1 MNHNS, CDR2 SASEGT. The junction had 7 bases not matched to a gene; V was cut back by 5 bases and J by 5 bases.

This clonotype was detected many times. The chain uses TRBV27 and TRBJ1-1; D gene unclear. Trimming removed 6 bases from V and 1 base from J, with 12 bases in between. The CDR3 runs to 14 residues. Germline lookup yields CDR1 MNHEY and CDR2 SMNVEV (reference sequence). The CDR3 DNA follows: TGTGCCAGCAGGTTCGTAGATGGGAACACTGAAGCTTTCTTT. Amino acid sequence: CASRFVDGNTEAFF.

Ten or more counts support this clonotype. J is TRBJ1-5 and V is TRBV6-1; D remains unclear. The germline V gene has CDR1 MNHNS and CDR2 SASEGT. CDR3 size: 12 residues. Deletions cut 1 base from V and 6 bases from J, with 4 bases between. CDR3 protein: CASSEVGQPQHF. The CDR3 DNA reads TGTGCCAGCAGTGAAGTAGGTCAGCCCCAGCATTTT.

The V call is TRBV28, the J call TRBJ1-1; weak D call: TRBD1 (6 bases). This CDR3 region has 14 residues. Germline CDR1 and CDR2: MDHEN and SYDVKM. Trimming left V 6 bases short and J 3 bases short, with 14 bases between. DNA for the CDR3: TGTGCCAGCAGCGAATGGACAGCTGACACTGAAGCTTTCTTT. Protein: CASSEWTADTEAFF.

This clonotype was recorded many times. The chain carries TRBV7-6 and TRBJ1-1, with D maybe TRBD1 (6 bases). Germline V gene lookup returns CDR1 SGHVS and CDR2 FNYEAQ. The CDR3 sequence is 14 residues long. V shed 3 bases and J shed 9 bases, with 17 bases lying between them. The CDR3 spells CASSLYAGHTQAFF. The CDR3 DNA is TGTGCCAGCAGCTTGTACGCGGGACATACCCAAGCTTTCTTT. Complete variable domain (other parts from reference TRBV7-6 and TRBJ1-1): GAGVSQSPRYKVTKRGQDVALRCDPISGHVSLYWYRQALGQGPEFLTYFNYEAQQDKSGLPNDRFSAERPEGSISTLTIQRTEQRDSAMYRCASSLYAGHTQAFFGQGTRLTVV.

This clonotype was seen many times. The V call is TRBV28, the J call TRBJ2-7, with D perhaps assigned TRBD1 or TRBD2 (5 bases each). V was pared by 6 bases and J by 3 bases, with 12 bases between. The CDR3 is 13 residues long. Germline V gene data show CDR1 as MDHEN and CDR2 as SYDVKM. Here the CDR3 DNA reads TGTGCCAGCAGCGCCGGGGCCTACTACGAGCAGTACTTC. It codes for CASSAGAYYEQYF.

This chain links TRBV12-3 or TRBV12-4 with TRBJ2-5; D perhaps matches TRBD2 (7 bases). CDR3 length equals 15 residues. Trimming removed 8 bases at V and 2 bases at J, with 18 bases between. The CDR3 protein is CASSWPGGQQETQYF. In nucleotides, the CDR3 is TGTGCCAGCTCTTGGCCCGGGGGGCAACAAGAGACCCAGTACTTC.

V is TRBV9 and J is TRBJ2-7; D not resolved. The germline gives CDR1 SGDLS, CDR2 YYNGEE. V lost 4 bases, J lost 3 bases, and 17 bases lay in between. The CDR3 has 15 residues. CDR3 coding DNA: TGTGCCAGCAGCCGCCCTGATGGGCCGTACTACGAGCAGTACTTC. It specifies CASSRPDGPYYEQYF. Based on the CDR3 plus reference TRBV9 and TRBJ2-7, the full variable domain is DSGVTQTPKHLITATGQRVTLRCSPRSGDLSVYWYQQSLDQGLQFLIQYYNGEERAKGNILERFSAQQFPDLHSELNLSSLELGDSALYFCASSRPDGPYYEQYFGPGTRLTVT.

This chain uses TRBV30 with TRBJ2-2; D might be TRBD1 or TRBD2, each matching 5 bases. This CDR3 has 15 residues. Trimming removed 4 bases from V and 1 base from J, with 13 bases in between. The V gene's germline CDR1 is GTSNPN and CDR2 SVGIG (reference sequence). The CDR3, as DNA: TGTGCCTGGAACTCCGGGACCATGAACACCGGGGAGCTGTTTTTT. Its translation is CAWNSGTMNTGELFF.

The sample holds many counts of this clonotype. The chain joins TRBV5-1 to TRBJ1-5; possibly TRBD1 for D (5 bases). CDR3 length: 14 amino acids. The V end was cut by 4 bases, the J end by 4 bases, with 12 bases between. Germline V gene lookup returns CDR1 SGHRS and CDR2 YFSETQ. CDR3 DNA: TGCGCCAGCAGCCCGGGGGGGGGTAATCAGCCCCAGCATTTT. It yields the protein CASSPGGGNQPQHF.

This clonotype was detected many times. The chain uses TRBV5-1 and TRBJ2-2; D call uncertain. The germline CDR1 and CDR2 sequences are SGHRS and YFSETQ. The length of the CDR3 is 14 residues. V dropped 0 bases and J dropped 6 bases, with 9 bases sitting between them. CDR3 nucleotide sequence: TGCGCCAGCAGCTTGGGGCAGCGCGCCGGGGAGCTGTTTTTT. Amino acids: CASSLGQRAGELFF.

In this sample, this clonotype turned up many times. The CDR3 here is CATSKDRGYEQYF. The DNA for the CDR3 is TGTGCCACCAGTAAGGACAGGGGTTACGAGCAGTACTTC. The J gene is TRBJ2-7, the V gene TRBV15; 9 positions match TRBD1. The V segment lost 6 bases and the J segment 4 bases; nucleotides outside the gene matches: 4. Germline CDR1 is LNHNV and CDR2 is YYDKDF (reference sequence). The CDR3 length is 13 residues.

Ten or more counts support this clonotype. One end of the junction does not line up with germline, which may come from a read error. The rearrangement joins TRBV19 to TRBJ2-7, with a tentative D call TRBD1 (5 bases). CDR1 and CDR2 (germline): LNHDA, SQIVND (reference sequence). This CDR3 contains 13 residues. This chain's CDR3 is CAGSISQAREQYF. CDR3 DNA: TGTGCCGGTAGCATATCACAGGCTCGCGAGCAGTACTTC. The full variable domain, in which reference TRBV19 and TRBJ2-7 provide the parts outside the CDR3, is DGGITQSPKYLFRKEGQNVTLSCEQNLNHDAMYWYRQDPGQGLRLIYYSQIVNDFQKGDIAEGYSVSREKKESFPLTVTSAQKNPTAFYLCAGSISQAREQYFGPGTRLTVT.

This clonotype was seen ten or more times. The chain has TRBV27 and TRBJ2-2; D is possibly TRBD1 (6 bases). CDR3 length equals 14 residues. Germline-derived CDR1 and CDR2 are MNHEY and SMNVEV (reference sequence). Trimming left V 5 bases short and J 4 bases short, with 11 bases between. The CDR3 reads CASSPGQITGELFF. CDR3 DNA: TGTGCCAGCAGTCCCGGACAGATCACCGGGGAGCTGTTTTTT.

This clonotype has at least ten counts. The J gene is TRBJ1-2, the V gene TRBV20-1; TRBD1 matches at 7 bases. The CDR3 has 14 amino acids. V shed 0 bases, J shed 5 bases, and the junction held 6 bases outside the gene matches. Looked up from germline, CDR1 is DFQATT and CDR2 is SNEGSKA (reference sequence). CDR3 region: CSARDPVRGYGYTF. Written as DNA, the CDR3 is TGCAGTGCTAGAGATCCAGTCAGGGGGTATGGCTACACCTTC.

This chain connects TRBV6-7 to TRBJ2-6; a possible D gene is TRBD1 (7 bases). TRBV6-7 is an ORF, with its function uncertain. This CDR3 comprises 17 residues. V was cut by 6 bases and J by 0 bases, with 15 bases left in between. In nucleotides, the CDR3 is TGTGCCAGCAGGCGGGACAGTTATTACTCTGGGGCCAACGTCCTGACTTTC. This translates into CASRRDSYYSGANVLTF.

This clonotype was seen repeatedly, ten times or more. The chain links TRBV7-3 to TRBJ1-2; D unclear. Trimming shortened V by 0 bases and J by 6 bases, and 11 bases separated the two germline ends. Germline V gene sequence: CDR1 SGHTA, CDR2 FQGTGA. This CDR3 is built from 14 residues. The chain's CDR3 is CASSLTKDGNGYTF. The DNA for the CDR3 is TGTGCCAGCAGCTTAACCAAGGACGGCAATGGCTACACCTTC.